This T cell receptor beta chain was identified in a study of T cells in women clearing cervical HPV infection. Study overall: Case blood drawn at lesion detection; control blood after infection cleared. Only a few women had HLA typing results available.

About this clone: The antigen is not known. The read is 3 residues too short to cover the CDR3 end, so that end is filled in from the germline J gene.

CDR1 is SGHNT and CDR2 is YYREEE in the germline V gene (reference sequence). Deletions cut 0 bases from V and 9 bases from J, with 13 bases between. The CDR3 spans 14 residues. Libraries were prepared by immunoSEQ multiplex PCR; TCRdb keeps only in-frame clonotypes and omits some of them. Recorded for this sample: around 48,000 clones. Study findings and constraints: Repertoire richness, not evenness, was significantly elevated in CIN3+ cases versus controls.

The source material was blood buffy coat. This receptor was taken from a woman between 18 and 75 years old with a cervical HPV16 infection that either progressed to CIN3+ or cleared (not recorded which). V and J are TRBV5-4 and TRBJ2-1, with D perhaps TRBD1 (6 bases). The CDR3 protein is CASSLAYPDSEQFF. The covered CDR3 bases are TGTGCCAGCAGCTTGGCCTATCCGGACAGTGAG.